This T cell receptor (beta chain) was sequenced in a study of response to subunit inactivated influenza vaccine. Study-wide results and limits: There was a suggestion from the authors that each seasonal influenza vaccination recruits few new T cells.

MiXCR, run by TCRdb on the RT-PCR reads, gives a single entry per CDR3 protein. There are hundreds of thousands of distinct CDR3 sequences in the sample; approximately 14% occur only once, and under 14% lies in the top ten. Comment on this clonotype: Its target is unknown.

The clonotype was recovered from a man over 45 who received an inactivated influenza vaccine. The material sequenced was PBMCs from blood, taken about 11 days after vaccination.

This CDR3 is CASSPVGTGFAYEQYF. The CDR3 coding sequence is TGTGCCAGCAGCCCGGTCGGGACAGGGTTCGCCTACGAGCAGTACTTC. The chain carries TRBV2 and TRBJ2-7, with 9 nucleotides matching TRBD1. The CDR3 runs to 16 residues. The J segment lost 2 bases and the V segment lost 6 bases, leaving 11 bases of the junction unmatched. CDR1 SNHLY and CDR2 FYNNEI come from the germline V gene.